One and the same sample provided the 9 T cell receptor beta chains below, sequenced in a study of T cells in Graves' hyperthyroidism and ophthalmopathy. Amplification targeted TCR beta CDR3 regions from RNA transcripts. When the TCR CDR3 underwent first-round RT-PCR, the HTBI primer set was used. Via MiXCR, TCRdb re-called the multiplex PCR reads, giving one row per CDR3 protein. The sample includes 450,000 to 700,000 distinct CDR3 sequences, about half of them seen just once. The sequenced sample was peripheral blood or thyroid tissue (not recorded which). The source is an adult woman with Graves' disease, either hyperthyroidism or ophthalmopathy (not recorded which).

This chain connects TRBV11-2 to TRBJ2-5, with D possibly being TRBD1 (6 bases). Looked up from germline, CDR1 is SGHAT and CDR2 is FQNNGV. Deletions cut 2 bases from V and 2 bases from J, with 15 bases between. The CDR3 has 16 amino acids. The CDR3 protein is CASSLSATGYQETQYF. The CDR3 bases are TGTGCCAGCAGCTTAAGTGCGACAGGCTATCAAGAGACCCAGTACTTC. The entire variable domain, with the rest obtained from reference TRBV11-2 and TRBJ2-5, is as follows: EAGVAQSPRYKIIEKRQSVAFWCNPISGHATLYWYQQILGQGPKLLIQFQNNGVVDDSQLPKDRFSAERLKGVDSTLKIQPAKLEDSAVYLCASSLSATGYQETQYFGPGTRLLVL.

The table lists this clonotype with a few counts. This rearrangement joins TRBV19 to TRBJ1-4, with 9 bases that match TRBD1. Germline lookup yields CDR1 LNHDA and CDR2 SQIVND (reference sequence). The V gene end was trimmed by 8 bases and the J gene end by 8 bases; junction bases not matched to a gene: 6. This CDR3 spans 13 amino acids. The CDR3, as DNA: TGTGCCAGTGACCGGGACAGGGACGAAAAACTGTTTTTT. This codes for CASDRDRDEKLFF.

To note about this clonotype: This likely comes from a read error, as the CDR3 has no conserved phenylalanine or tryptophan at its end. Because the CDR3's place on the DNA is in doubt, the DNA is left out and the CDR3 is given as listed by TCRdb. The chain has TRBV10-3 and TRBJ1-4. The CDR3 spans 12 residues, counting both ends. CDR1 and CDR2 (germline): ENHRY, SYGVKD. This CDR3 is CAISESSGGGTI.

This clonotype showed up many times. The gene calls are TRBV5-8 and TRBJ1-1; 7 bases fit TRBD1. The CDR3 length is 14 residues. V was pared by 0 bases and J by 5 bases, with 4 bases of the junction left unmatched. Germline CDR1 and CDR2: SGHTS and YDEGEE. CDR3 coding DNA: TGTGCCAGCAGCTTGGCCAGGGGGTATACTGAAGCTTTCTTT. This gives the protein CASSLARGYTEAFF. Combining the CDR3 with reference TRBV5-8 and TRBJ1-1 gives the whole variable domain EAGVTQSPTHLIKTRGQQATLRCSPISGHTSVYWYQQALGLGLQFLLWYDEGEERNRGNFPPRFSGRQFPNYSSELNVNALELEDSALYLCASSLARGYTEAFFGQGTRLTVV.

The sample holds many counts of this clonotype. The CDR3 DNA reads TGTGCCAGCAGTTACTCTAGCGGCCAAGAGACCCAGTACTTC. Its protein is CASSYSSGQETQYF. The V and J genes are TRBV6-5 and TRBJ2-5; TRBD2 is a possible D gene (6 bases). The CDR3 has 14 amino acids. The V gene lost 0 bases and the J gene lost 1 base, with 6 bases spanning the gap. Looked up from germline, CDR1 is MNHEY and CDR2 is SVGAGI.

The chain combines TRBV20-1 with TRBJ1-2; 9 bases are a match to TRBD1. V lost 8 bases to trimming and J lost 8 bases; unmatched junction nucleotides: 9. This CDR3 comprises 12 residues. Germline V lookup: CDR1 DFQATT, CDR2 SNEGSKA (reference sequence). CDR3 DNA: TGCAGTTCCAGGGACAGGGCGTACGGCTACACCTTC. Translating gives CSSRDRAYGYTF.

The J gene is TRBJ1-3, the V gene TRBV3-1; D remains unclear. Trimming left V 3 bases short and J 7 bases short, with 10 bases between. Per the germline V gene, CDR1 is LGHDT and CDR2 is YNNKEL (reference sequence). The CDR3 has 13 amino acids. CDR3 coding DNA: TGTGCCAGCAGCCATCTTGCGCTGAACACCATATATTTT. It translates to CASSHLALNTIYF.

The chain carries TRBV19 and TRBJ1-6; D is ambiguous. This CDR3 region has 16 residues. Germline assignment: CDR1 LNHDA and CDR2 SQIVND (reference sequence). V shed 3 bases and J shed 6 bases, with 15 bases lying between them. This CDR3 reads CASSMGTSVGNSPLHF. In nucleotides, the CDR3 is TGTGCCAGTAGTATGGGCACGTCGGTCGGTAATTCACCCCTCCACTTT.

This clonotype was seen ten or more times. The rearrangement uses TRBV7-2 and TRBJ2-6, with 11 bases matching TRBD2. This CDR3 region has 18 residues. V gave up 0 bases and J gave up 0 bases; unmatched junction bases: 1. From germline, CDR1 is SGHTA and CDR2 FQGNSA. Here the CDR3 DNA reads TGTGCCAGCAGCTTAGCGGGACTAGCGGTCTCTGGGGCCAACGTCCTGACTTTC. Translating gives CASSLAGLAVSGANVLTF.